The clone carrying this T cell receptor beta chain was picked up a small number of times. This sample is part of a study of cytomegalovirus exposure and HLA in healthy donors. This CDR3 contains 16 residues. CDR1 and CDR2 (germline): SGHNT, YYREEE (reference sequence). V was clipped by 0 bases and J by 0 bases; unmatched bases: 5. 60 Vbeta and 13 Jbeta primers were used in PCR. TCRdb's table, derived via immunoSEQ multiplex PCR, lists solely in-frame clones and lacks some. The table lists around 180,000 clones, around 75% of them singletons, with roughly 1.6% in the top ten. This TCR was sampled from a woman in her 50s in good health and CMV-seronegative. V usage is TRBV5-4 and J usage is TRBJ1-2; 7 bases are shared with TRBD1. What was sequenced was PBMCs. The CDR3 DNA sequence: TGTGCCAGCAGCTTGGCCAGGGGGGAGGCTAACTATGGCTACACCTTC. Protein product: CASSLARGEANYGYTF.